These 10 T cell receptor beta chains share one sample of origin, sequenced in a study of T cell clonotyping in hematopoietic cell transplantation. Method: immunoSEQ multiplex PCR; TCRdb's copy keeps in-frame clones and lacks some. The table records around 28,000 clones, about 92% of them present only once. This sample's time point: recipient sample about 28 days before transplant, after cytoreduction. The input for sequencing was peripheral blood mononuclear cells, taken before stem cell transplant. The receptors shown here come from a man in his forties or fifties with acute myeloid leukemia. Some clones in this sample may be carry-over from other donors' samples.

This rearrangement joins TRBV11-2 to TRBJ1-2, with D perhaps TRBD1 (5 bases). The ends were cut back, 4 bases at V and 8 bases at J, with 17 bases in the middle. CDR1 SGHAT and CDR2 FQNNGV come from the germline V gene. The CDR3 is made up of 14 amino acids. The CDR3 reads CASSSGQDKRGYTF. The CDR3 DNA sequence: TGTGCCAGCAGCTCAGGACAAGACAAACGCGGCTACACCTTC.

The chain employs TRBV5-1 and TRBJ2-2; no firm D call. Between the trimmed V and J ends, which lost 6 bases and 7 bases, there was a span of 7 bases. Per the germline V gene, CDR1 is SGHRS and CDR2 is YFSETQ. The CDR3 consists of 11 residues. CDR3 bases: TGCGCCAGCATGGGGTACGGGGAGCTGTTTTTT. As protein: CASMGYGELFF.

V usage is TRBV4-3 and J usage is TRBJ2-4; D remains ambiguous. V lost 0 bases, J lost 1 base, and 19 bases lay in between. This CDR3 contains 19 residues. Germline V gene sequence: CDR1 LGHNA, CDR2 YSLEER. CDR3 amino acids: CASSQDVGRTFTAKNIQYF. The CDR3 nucleotides are TGCGCCAGCAGCCAAGATGTCGGTCGGACCTTCACCGCCAAAAACATTCAGTACTTC.

The chain carries TRBV28 and TRBJ2-1, with 7 bases identical to TRBD1. V was pared by 1 base and J by 6 bases, with 3 bases of the junction left unmatched. The germline CDR1 and CDR2 sequences are MDHEN and SYDVKM. This CDR3 is built from 14 residues. CDR3 residues: CASSLFGTVNEQFF. CDR3 bases: TGTGCCAGCAGTTTATTCGGGACAGTCAATGAGCAGTTCTTC.

The chain couples TRBV19 to TRBJ2-1; 12 nucleotides align to TRBD2. This CDR3 has 22 amino acids. The junction had 20 bases not matched to a gene; V was cut back by 5 bases and J by 0 bases. Per germline, CDR1 LNHDA and CDR2 SQIVND (reference sequence). CDR3 sequence (DNA): TGTGCCAGTAGTTCACCTCGGACTAGCGGGAAATTCCAAGGAAGCTCCTACAATGAGCAGTTCTTC. It specifies CASSSPRTSGKFQGSSYNEQFF.

The chain has TRBV28 and TRBJ1-3, with D maybe TRBD1 (6 bases). The V end was cut by 7 bases, the J end by 0 bases, with 19 bases between. Germline V gene data show CDR1 as MDHEN and CDR2 as SYDVKM. There are 17 residues in the CDR3. The CDR3 is CASTTPGGPSSGNTIYF. The CDR3 coding sequence is TGTGCCAGCACCACCCCCGGGGGGCCGAGCTCTGGAAACACCATATATTTT.

This clone was found once. CDR3 sequence reads: CASSPATGGWGAFF. CDR3 DNA: TGTGCCAGCAGCCCCGCAACAGGGGGCTGGGGAGCTTTCTTT. J is TRBJ1-1 and V is TRBV7-6; 9 positions match TRBD1. The CDR3 has 14 residues. Germline V CDR1 and CDR2: SGHVS, FNYEAQ. V dropped 5 bases and J dropped 10; count of bases not matched to a gene: 11.

V usage is TRBV15 and J usage is TRBJ2-7, with D maybe TRBD1 (5 bases). This CDR3 comprises 11 residues. The V and J ends lost 4 bases and 7 bases respectively, with 8 bases between them. Germline V CDR1 and CDR2: LNHNV, YYDKDF (reference sequence). The CDR3, as DNA: TGTGCCACCAGCACAGGGTGGGAGCAGTACTTC. Encoded protein: CATSTGWEQYF.

The V gene is TRBV20-1, the J gene TRBJ2-7; unclear D gene. Germline V gives CDR1 DFQATT, CDR2 SNEGSKA (reference sequence). The CDR3 length is 11 residues. Trimming removed 1 base at V and 3 bases at J, with 4 bases between. The CDR3, as DNA: TGCAGTGCTAGAGGCGTCTACGAGCAGTACTTC. Translation gives CSARGVYEQYF.

The CDR3 is CASSEDRTGMREKLFF. In DNA, the CDR3 is TGTGCCAGCAGCGAAGATAGGACAGGGATGAGGGAAAAACTGTTTTTT. The V and J genes are TRBV9 and TRBJ1-4, with TRBD1 identical over 8 bases. The CDR3 consists of 16 residues. CDR1 is SGDLS, CDR2 YYNGEE, per germline. The trim removed 3 bases at V and 8 bases at J, leaving 12 bases unmatched.